Below are 26 T cell receptor beta chains sequenced from a single sample in a study of CD4+ T cells in melanoma. The data were produced by immunoSEQ multiplex PCR, yet TCRdb's version contains in-frame clones alone and is incomplete. Seen here are about 15,000 clones, roughly 66% observed once, and the top ten hold more than 11%. Sequencing used cells from a culture (not recorded whether cultured in vitro). The receptors were sampled from a human donor with melanoma.

The V gene is TRBV9, the J gene TRBJ2-1; a possible D gene is TRBD2 (5 bases). Trimming cost V 6 bases and J 6 bases, with 13 bases left between them. CDR3 length: 13 residues. The germline gives CDR1 SGDLS, CDR2 YYNGEE. The DNA of the CDR3 is TGTGCCAGCATCGCCCCCGGAGGCAATGAGCAGTTCTTC. Translating it yields CASIAPGGNEQFF.

This clone was found a few times. The chain carries TRBV10-3 and TRBJ1-2; 7 nucleotides line up with TRBD1. The junction had 15 bases not matched to a gene; V was cut back by 2 bases and J by 3 bases. The CDR3 loop spans 18 amino acids. Per the germline V gene, CDR1 is ENHRY and CDR2 is SYGVKD. CDR3 bases: TGTGCCATCAGTGAGGTGAGGTTAGGGCGGGACAGTTACTATGGCTACACCTTC. Amino acid sequence: CAISEVRLGRDSYYGYTF.

The chain has TRBV5-1 and TRBJ2-7; D is tentatively TRBD1 or TRBD2 (5 bases each). CDR3 size: 13 residues. Trimming removed 0 bases from V and 5 bases from J, with 9 bases in between. CDR1 and CDR2 from the germline V gene are SGHRS and YFSETQ. Here the CDR3 reads CASSLGGANEQYF. The DNA of the CDR3 is TGCGCCAGCAGCTTGGGAGGGGCCAACGAGCAGTACTTC.

The chain is built from TRBV15 and TRBJ1-6; D is unclear. CDR1 is LNHNV and CDR2 is YYDKDF in the germline V gene (reference sequence). The ends were cut back, 1 base at V and 10 bases at J, with 11 bases in the middle. The length of the CDR3 is 14 residues. The CDR3 loop reads CATSRVSLGSPLHF. CDR3 nucleotides: TGTGCCACCAGCAGAGTGTCCCTAGGCTCACCCCTCCACTTT.

This clone rates as medium-sized. This chain joins TRBV10-3 and TRBJ2-7; either TRBD1 or TRBD2 may supply D (5 bases each). V lost 2 bases to trimming and J lost 1 base, with 12 bases between them. The germline gives CDR1 ENHRY, CDR2 SYGVKD. The CDR3 is made up of 15 amino acids. The CDR3 loop reads CAISEEGTGSYEQYF. Written as DNA, the CDR3 is TGTGCCATCAGTGAGGAGGGGACCGGTTCCTACGAGCAGTACTTC.

This CDR3 is CASSARTSGVITDTQYF. CDR3 DNA: TGTGCCAGCAGTGCCCGGACTAGCGGGGTGATCACAGATACGCAGTATTTT. The rearrangement uses TRBV6-1 and TRBJ2-3, with 12 bases fitting TRBD2. Germline V gene sequence: CDR1 MNHNS, CDR2 SASEGT. J was trimmed by 2 bases and V by 4 bases; bases with no gene match: 7. This CDR3 region has 17 residues.

There are a few counts of this clone. The V call is TRBV7-9, the J call TRBJ1-2, with D perhaps matching TRBD1 (5 bases). Germline-derived CDR1 and CDR2 are SEHNR and FQNEAQ (reference sequence). Trimming took off 5 bases at V and 3 bases at J, with 22 bases between the two ends. The CDR3 length is 17 residues. CDR3 in DNA: TGTGCCAGCAGCCGACGGAGTTGGCAGGGCTCTGACTATGGCTACACCTTC. It codes for CASSRRSWQGSDYGYTF.

The rearrangement links TRBV5-6 to TRBJ2-2; 9 bases match TRBD1. V lost 1 base to trimming and J lost 4 bases; unmatched junction nucleotides: 5. The germline V gene encodes CDR1 SGHDT and CDR2 YYEEEE. The CDR3 is made up of 16 amino acids. Written as DNA, the CDR3 is TGTGCCAGCAGCTTGTTGGGACAGGGTACCACCGGGGAGCTGTTTTTT. It yields the protein CASSLLGQGTTGELFF.

The chain is built from TRBV5-1 and TRBJ2-3; TRBD1 matches at 7 bases. Trimming removed 0 bases from V and 4 bases from J; junction bases left unmatched: 5. The CDR3 contains 15 residues. Germline lookup yields CDR1 SGHRS and CDR2 YFSETQ. The CDR3 loop is CASSLARQGADTQYF. The CDR3 DNA is TGCGCCAGCAGCTTGGCCCGACAGGGCGCAGATACGCAGTATTTT.

This clone showed up just a few times. The rearrangement uses TRBV30 and TRBJ2-1; 13 bases align to TRBD2. The CDR3 contains 15 residues. V lost 2 bases and J lost 8; bases outside the gene matches: 6. The germline V gene encodes CDR1 GTSNPN and CDR2 SVGIG (reference sequence). The CDR3 loop is CAWSTGLAGIDEQFF. In nucleotides, the CDR3 is TGTGCCTGGAGTACGGGACTAGCGGGGATTGATGAGCAGTTCTTC. The variable domain in full, with the rest retrieved from reference TRBV30 and TRBJ2-1, is SQTIHQWPATLVQPVGSPLSLECTVEGTSNPNLYWYRQAAGRGLQLLFYSVGIGQISSEVPQNLSASRPQDRQFILSSKKLLLSDSGFYLCAWSTGLAGIDEQFFGPGTRLTVL.

In its sample, this clone was seen a few times. The chain couples TRBV12-1 to TRBJ2-7; no check of the table's D call, TRBD2, against the DNA was made. TRBV12-1 is a pseudogene segment. CDR3 length equals 15 residues. The CDR3 nucleotides read TGTGCCAGCAGCTTTGTTCTAGCGGGGGGAGGTGAGCAGTACTTC. This gives the protein CASSFVLAGGGEQYF.

V and J are TRBV9 and TRBJ1-2; possible D gene TRBD1, 5 bases. This CDR3 comprises 15 residues. Trimming pared 0 bases from V and 4 bases from J, leaving 13 bases between. Germline CDR1 and CDR2: SGDLS and YYNGEE. The CDR3 loop reads CASSVGPGTAYGYTF. CDR3 DNA: TGTGCCAGCAGCGTAGGTCCAGGGACGGCCTATGGCTACACCTTC.

The chain couples TRBV6-5 to TRBJ1-2; TRBD1 agrees at 10 bases. Germline assignment: CDR1 MNHEY and CDR2 SVGAGI. CDR3 length: 15 residues. V lost 5 bases and J lost 4; bases outside the gene matches: 7. This chain's CDR3 is CASSPTGGIIYGYTF. As DNA, the CDR3 is TGTGCCAGCAGTCCGACAGGGGGCATCATCTATGGCTACACCTTC.

V and J are TRBV18 and TRBJ1-1; weak D call: TRBD1 (6 bases). The CDR3 contains 14 residues. Per germline, CDR1 KGHSH and CDR2 LQKENI. The V end lost 1 base, the J end lost 3 bases, and 9 bases lay between the germline ends. The CDR3 nucleotides read TGTGCCAGCTCACCACTACAGGGCGACACTGAAGCTTTCTTT. Amino acids: CASSPLQGDTEAFF.

CDR3: CASSVVSGPGTEAFF. CDR3 coding DNA: TGTGCCAGCAGCGTAGTGTCCGGCCCGGGCACTGAAGCTTTCTTT. The chain carries TRBV9 and TRBJ1-1, with D uncertain. Deletions cut 0 bases from V and 4 bases from J, with 13 bases between. The V gene's germline CDR1 is SGDLS and CDR2 YYNGEE. This CDR3 comprises 15 residues.

V usage is TRBV7-2 and J usage is TRBJ2-7; 12 bases align to TRBD2. The V and J ends lost 3 bases and 0 bases, in that order; junction bases with no gene match: 0. Germline-derived CDR1 and CDR2 are SGHTA and FQGNSA. CDR3 length: 15 residues. This chain's CDR3 is CASSLTSGGSYEQYF. CDR3 coding DNA: TGTGCCAGCAGCTTGACTAGCGGGGGCTCCTACGAGCAGTACTTC. Together with reference TRBV7-2 and TRBJ2-7, the CDR3 gives the full variable domain: GAGVSQSPSNKVTEKGKDVELRCDPISGHTALYWYRQSLGQGLEFLIYFQGNSAPDKSGLPSDRFSAERTGGSVSTLTIQRTQQEDSAVYLCASSLTSGGSYEQYFGPGTRLTVT.

This sequence joins TRBV9 and TRBJ2-7; unclear D gene. The CDR3 length is 15 residues. Germline CDR1 reads SGDLS; CDR2 reads YYNGEE. The germline V and J ends were trimmed by 0 bases and 3 bases, with 13 bases remaining between them. The CDR3 sequence: CASSVGGSSNYEQYF. As DNA, the CDR3 is TGTGCCAGCAGCGTAGGGGGTAGCTCGAACTACGAGCAGTACTTC. The full variable domain, in which reference TRBV9 and TRBJ2-7 provide the parts outside the CDR3, is DSGVTQTPKHLITATGQRVTLRCSPRSGDLSVYWYQQSLDQGLQFLIQYYNGEERAKGNILERFSAQQFPDLHSELNLSSLELGDSALYFCASSVGGSSNYEQYFGPGTRLTVT.

The chain joins TRBV2 to TRBJ2-3; no firm D call. This CDR3 region has 10 residues. The ends were cut back, 1 base at V and 11 bases at J, with 4 bases in the middle. Looked up from germline, CDR1 is SNHLY and CDR2 is FYNNEI. The CDR3 nucleotides are TGTGCCAGCAGTGAAGGACGGCAGTATTTT. Residues: CASSEGRQYF. Filled out from reference TRBV2 and TRBJ2-3, the complete variable domain reads EPEVTQTPSHQVTQMGQEVILRCVPISNHLYFYWYRQILGQKVEFLVSFYNNEISEKSEIFDDQFSVERPDGSNFTLKIRSTKLEDSAMYFCASSEGRQYFGPGTRLTVL.

This rearrangement joins TRBV19 to TRBJ1-2; D gene ambiguous. The germline V gene has CDR1 LNHDA and CDR2 SQIVND (reference sequence). Trimming left V 5 bases short and J 2 bases short, with 12 bases between. This CDR3 has 14 amino acids. The chain's CDR3 is CASSGLAGNYGYTF. The DNA of the CDR3 is TGTGCCAGTAGTGGCCTTGCTGGAAACTATGGCTACACCTTC.

The V and J genes are TRBV7-8 and TRBJ2-5; 12 bases agree with TRBD2. The germline gives CDR1 SGHVS, CDR2 FQNEAQ. The ends lost 5 bases at V and 9 bases at J; junction bases unmatched: 10. The CDR3 sequence is 15 residues long. The CDR3 here is CASSPLAGGTGAQYF. In DNA form, the CDR3 reads TGTGCCAGCAGCCCACTAGCGGGGGGCACCGGGGCCCAGTACTTC.

The V gene is TRBV6-5, the J gene TRBJ1-2; D might be TRBD1 (6 bases). V was shortened by 7 bases and J by 2 bases, with 14 bases between the two germline ends. Germline lookup yields CDR1 MNHEY and CDR2 SVGAGI. The CDR3 has 14 residues. The CDR3, as DNA: TGTGCCAGCACCAAACAGGGAACAAACTATGGCTACACCTTC. Its protein product is CASTKQGTNYGYTF.

The chain couples TRBV23-1 to TRBJ1-1; D gene unclear. TRBV23-1 is placed among ORFs of uncertain function. This CDR3 is 12 amino acids long. V was shortened by 8 bases and J by 4 bases, with 11 bases between the two germline ends. The CDR3 coding sequence is TGCGCCAGCTCTATGGAGGGCACTGAAGCTTTCTTT. Protein sequence: CASSMEGTEAFF.

V is TRBV5-1 and J is TRBJ1-2, with D maybe TRBD1 (6 bases). Trimming stripped 4 bases from V and 5 bases from J, with 21 bases between. Germline CDR1 reads SGHRS; CDR2 reads YFSETQ. This CDR3 contains 16 residues. CDR3: CASSRGVSGASYGYTF. CDR3 DNA sequence: TGCGCCAGCAGCCGGGGAGTGTCAGGGGCAAGTTATGGCTACACCTTC.

The sample holds a few counts of this clone. The chain is built from TRBV5-1 and TRBJ2-5; D is possibly TRBD1 (5 bases). V was cut by 3 bases and J by 4 bases, with 22 bases left in between. Germline V CDR1 and CDR2: SGHRS, YFSETQ. The CDR3 runs 17 residues. DNA of the CDR3: TGCGCCAGCAGCTCCCAAATTTTAGGGCAGGGCGGAGAGACCCAGTACTTC. This translates into CASSSQILGQGGETQYF.

The chain employs TRBV2 and TRBJ2-7, with D unresolved. The length of the CDR3 is 12 residues. From germline, CDR1 is SNHLY and CDR2 FYNNEI. Trimming shortened V by 6 bases and J by 5 bases, and 11 bases separated the two germline ends. DNA for the CDR3: TGTGCCAGCAGCCGCTTTGGCGACGAGCAGTACTTC. Protein: CASSRFGDEQYF.

V and J are TRBV18 and TRBJ2-5; the D call may be TRBD1 or TRBD2 (5 bases each). The germline V and J ends were trimmed by 3 bases and 2 bases, with 13 bases remaining between them. The CDR3 length is 15 residues. Germline V lookup: CDR1 KGHSH, CDR2 LQKENI. The CDR3 DNA follows: TGTGCCAGCTCACCTGTTATGGGGGAACAAGAGACCCAGTACTTC. It translates to CASSPVMGEQETQYF.